This T cell receptor beta chain is from a study of cytomegalovirus exposure and HLA in healthy donors. PCR used 60 Vbeta primers and 13 Jbeta primers. Original analysis: In a later analysis, 75 million to 95 million unique TCR beta chains included roughly 11 million shared by two or more donors. Clones were read by immunoSEQ multiplex PCR, and TCRdb kept only the in-frame ones, dropping some. That table furnishes V, J and clone size, whereas the DNA furnished D and trimming. The table lists some 120,000 clones, roughly four fifths of them singletons. Germline lookup yields CDR1 LNHDA and CDR2 SQIVND (reference sequence). With 1 base clipped from V and 6 bases from J, the junction kept 6 bases outside the gene matches. The CDR3 length is 15 residues.

J is TRBJ2-1 and V is TRBV19; TRBD2 agrees at 7 bases. The sample taken for sequencing was PBMCs. This TCR was sampled from a male donor in good health and CMV-seropositive. The CDR3 reads CASSIGREKFNEQFF. The CDR3 coding sequence is TGTGCCAGTAGTATAGGGCGGGAGAAGTTCAATGAGCAGTTCTTC.